The 3 T cell receptor beta chains presented below share a single source sample, sequenced in a study of Ad26.COV2.S vaccination and SARS-CoV-2 variants. Using immunoSEQ multiplex PCR, the repertoire was profiled, and TCRdb retains in-frame clones only, with some absent. The sample lists tens of thousands of clones, approximately 81% seen once, with about 16% in the top ten. The sequenced sample was peripheral blood, obtained after recovery from COVID-19. These TCRs come from a human donor who had recovered from COVID-19.

This clone has more than one count but fewer than ten. The CDR3 nucleotides read TGTGCCAGCAGTGACCTAGCGGGAGTAAAGGGTGAGCAGTTCTTC. This sequence encodes CASSDLAGVKGEQFF. V gene TRBV25-1 combines with J gene TRBJ2-1; 10 nucleotides match TRBD2. CDR1 and CDR2 from the germline V gene are MGHDK and SYGVNS. J was trimmed by 9 bases and V by 3 bases; bases with no gene match: 8. The CDR3 runs to 15 residues.

This chain's CDR3 is CSASARDTLINQPQHF. The CDR3 DNA reads as TGCAGTGCTAGTGCCAGGGATACCCTAATCAATCAGCCCCAGCATTTT. The chain has TRBV20-1 and TRBJ1-5, with D tentatively TRBD1 (5 bases). Trimming cost V 3 bases and J 3 bases, with 18 bases left between them. The CDR3 has 16 amino acids. The germline gives CDR1 DFQATT, CDR2 SNEGSKA (reference sequence).

The chain employs TRBV7-8 and TRBJ2-7; D perhaps matches TRBD1 (9 bases). The V gene's germline CDR1 is SGHVS and CDR2 FQNEAQ. The germline V and J ends were trimmed by 5 bases and 4 bases, with 27 bases remaining between them. This CDR3 has 18 residues. The CDR3 nucleotides read TGTGCCAGCAGCGCCCCAAAGGCGGGGGGACAGGGTATTTACGAGCAGTACTTC. It is translated as CASSAPKAGGQGIYEQYF.